This is a list of T cell receptor beta chains from one sample in a study of shared clonotypes between healthy human individuals. Assay used: immunoSEQ multiplex PCR; TCRdb lists only in-frame clones, some missing. The table lists about 2.2 million clones, 93% of them singletons. Material for sequencing was naive CD8+ T cells from PBMCs. The receptors were gathered from a man in his late teens or twenties in good health. Some clones in this sample may be carry-over from other donors' samples. Both conserved end residues are part of each CDR3. Each record gives: V gene, clone size, CDR3 protein. Clone size appears in some rows only: once, few, many, or a class for an expanded clone.

V gene: TRBV7-9
clone size: -
CDR3 protein: CASSSSGTASEQYF

V gene: TRBV6-1
clone size: -
CDR3 protein: CASGEGRPPYEQYF

V gene: TRBV6-5
clone size: -
CDR3 protein: CASSYTDNTEAFF

V gene: TRBV10-3
clone size: once
CDR3 protein: CAIRLDTGELFF

V gene: TRBV19
clone size: -
CDR3 protein: CASRPLLNEKLFF

V gene: TRBV10-2
clone size: -
CDR3 protein: CASSESSGRMVYNEQFF

V gene: TRBV19
clone size: -
CDR3 protein: CASSWGGGETQYF

V gene: TRBV27
clone size: -
CDR3 protein: CASSQDRGSEKLFF

V gene: TRBV5-1
clone size: -
CDR3 protein: CASSLAGEQYF

V gene: TRBV14
clone size: once
CDR3 protein: CASSQEWGGNEQFF

V gene: TRBV9
clone size: -
CDR3 protein: CASSAGDGSYEQYF

V gene: TRBV4-1
clone size: -
CDR3 protein: CASSSSSGYGYTF

V gene: TRBV13
clone size: -
CDR3 protein: CASSLGLAGNRYF

V gene: TRBV27
clone size: -
CDR3 protein: CASSPDGSDYGYTF

V gene: TRBV29-1
clone size: once
CDR3 protein: CSVEGGTGTLLTYNEQFF

V gene: TRBV9
clone size: -
CDR3 protein: CASSVSTSGANTGELFF

V gene: TRBV7-9
clone size: -
CDR3 protein: CASSAVEGRRTEAFF

V gene: TRBV7-9
clone size: -
CDR3 protein: CASSSQLAGGFYNEQFF

V gene: TRBV14
clone size: -
CDR3 protein: CASSTRDTGYEKLFF

V gene: TRBV25-1
clone size: -
CDR3 protein: CASSEYYRADYEQYF

V gene: TRBV19
clone size: -
CDR3 protein: CASSTRRLDREFYGYTF

V gene: TRBV10-3
clone size: -
CDR3 protein: CAISEGQKNIQYF